This note documents a single TCR beta chain sequence. Its cognate antigen has yet to be identified. Base qualities were left out, and no much larger clone turns up one base away. This sample was taken from a study of beta chain features in type 1 diabetes (dated by TCRdb to 2016 to 2019). At the level of the whole study: Mean age, gender distribution, total cell number and subset yield were not different between patients and healthy donors. In the study, TCRB repertoires of sorted circulating CD4+ T cell subsets from recently diagnosed type 1 diabetes patients were compared with those of matched healthy donors. A total of approximately 100 million sorted cells were examined across all samples, and the number of cells per subset was strongly correlated with RNA yield. Regulatory and stem cell-like memory subsets were obtained from only 8 patients and about 8 healthy donors, while naive and central memory subsets were obtained from all 30 or so donors.

Overall results and qualifications from the work: Type 1 diabetes patients showed a moderate but significant shortening of TCRB CDR3 length in all four CD4+ subsets. The naive, central memory and regulatory TCRB repertoires appeared to resemble one another more closely among patients than among healthy donors. Because small numbers of individuals were included in the HLA sub-analyses, any influence of HLA type on TCRB rearrangement was left unresolved. Because cDNA was sequenced instead of genomic DNA, highly expressing activated cells could be over-represented, though the groups showed no difference in activation or CD3 levels. Shorter templates might have been favored by PCR, but patient and control samples were amplified and corrected together, so both groups would have been affected equally by any skew. Patients with type 1 diabetes made fewer insertions and deleted more nucleotides at VDJ recombination sites, implying thymic rearrangement abnormalities.

The High Capacity cDNA Reverse Transcription Kit was used to reverse transcribe all of the isolated RNA, meaning that expressed TCRB transcripts were what got sequenced. Deep immunoSEQ sequencing was applied to naive, central memory and regulatory T cell samples, giving an average of approximately 3.8 million total reads per sample. Sorted cells were lysed in RLT buffer and RNA was extracted with DNase-treated RNeasy Micro or Mini kits, depending on cell number. Each cell subset was processed separately to prevent cross-contamination, with patient and healthy donor samples processed together. Using the immunoSEQ multiplex PCR, TCRB sequences were amplified from cDNA into 87-bp fragments spanning the CDR3 region. Amplicons were sequenced on the Illumina HiSeq platform. Per the authors' processing: Synthetic template baselines were used to correct PCR bias computationally, reads within Hamming distance 2 were collapsed together, and singletons that could not be merged were discarded. Reads were aligned against IMGT to assign V, D and J genes, CDR3 length and insertions or deletions at six rearrangement sites. Within each subset, clonotype counts were normalized to sorted cell number, after which true diversity and Gini coefficients were computed with the tcR R package. The overlap coefficient, calculated on TCRB nucleotide sequences, was used to quantify repertoire sharing. Out-of-frame TCRB sequences from naive cells were analyzed to stand in for the pre-selection repertoire. TCRdb retrieved this table from immuneACCESS and kept in-frame rearrangements only. Not all clones are present; in checked studies, unresolved V genes account for under half, and no reason is known for the remainder. V, J and clone size reflect that table, while D and trimming were determined from the DNA. For this sample the table gives around 650,000 clones, of which approximately 13% were detected only once. The top ten hold roughly 0.12% of the sample.

Each donor gave one peripheral blood draw, around 100 mL on average, collected into heparinised tubes. Naive, central memory, regulatory and stem cell-like memory CD4+ T cells were sorted on a BD FACSAria II using a panel including CD45RO, CCR7, CD25, CD127, CD95 and CD27. A purity above 98% was achieved for all sorted populations. PBMCs were separated immediately by Lymphoprep density gradient centrifugation and were stained directly, without being cultured. To minimize batch effects, samples were stained and sorted in pairs, one healthy donor with one patient per experiment. The CDR3 runs 15 amino acids, cysteine and phenylalanine included. Only the CDR3 portion is preserved as DNA: 45 bases, with reading frame beginning at the first base. V gives up 1 base and J gives up 1 base, and the segment between their germline ends measures 11 bases. CDR1 and CDR2, per the germline V gene (reference sequence), are MNHNY and SVGAGI.

The rearranged chain carries TRBV6-6 and TRBJ2-7; 6 matching bases give a weak D call of TRBD2. The sequenced material came from naive CD4+ T cells from blood. The label giving this sample's cell subset or site can be read as: true naive CD4+ T cells. The TCR sequence derives from a young man with type 1 diabetes. The nucleotide sequence reads TGTGCCAGCAGTTACTGGGGGGACGGATCCTACGAGCAGTACTTC. Translation gives CASSYWGDGSYEQYF.